The 4 T cell receptor beta chains below come from one sample, sequenced in a study of T cell responses to AZD1222 COVID-19 vaccine. Clones were sequenced by immunoSEQ multiplex PCR, and TCRdb holds only the in-frame ones, with some missing. The sample includes approximately 80,000 clones, 85% to 90% seen only once; the top ten take 5.7%. This material consisted of peripheral blood, taken on day 0 of AZD1222 vaccination. These receptors were obtained from an adult in good health.

The V and J genes are TRBV2 and TRBJ2-7; TRBD1 matches at 7 bases. This CDR3 has 15 residues. Germline values: CDR1 SNHLY, CDR2 FYNNEI. Trimming removed 6 bases from V and 2 bases from J; junction bases left unmatched: 10. CDR3: CASRGDSHNPYEQYF. CDR3 bases: TGTGCCAGCAGAGGGGACAGTCACAACCCCTACGAGCAGTACTTC.

V and J are TRBV27 and TRBJ2-1; weak D call: TRBD2 (5 bases). CDR1 is MNHEY and CDR2 is SMNVEV in the germline V gene (reference sequence). Trimming removed 7 bases at V and 2 bases at J, with 12 bases between. The CDR3 extends over 14 amino acids. In DNA, the CDR3 is TGTGCCAGCAACGGCGGGTTAACCTACAATGAGCAGTTCTTC. Protein: CASNGGLTYNEQFF.

The CDR3 region is CASSFRSRGEQFF. CDR3 nucleotides: TGTGCCAGCAGCTTCAGGAGCCGGGGGGAGCAGTTCTTC. The V gene is TRBV7-3, the J gene TRBJ2-1; a weak D match, TRBD2 (6 bases). Germline V CDR1 and CDR2: SGHTA, FQGTGA. The CDR3 is made up of 13 amino acids. The V gene lost 3 bases and the J gene lost 10 bases, with 13 bases spanning the gap.

This CDR3 reads CASSLSPGGYYEQYF. Here the CDR3 DNA reads TGTGCCAGCAGTTTATCTCCAGGGGGCTACTACGAGCAGTACTTC. The chain is built from TRBV28 and TRBJ2-7; 8 bases match TRBD1. Looked up from germline, CDR1 is MDHEN and CDR2 is SYDVKM. CDR3 length: 15 residues. The V segment lost 1 base and the J segment 3 bases; nucleotides outside the gene matches: 5.